This TCR beta chain originates from a study of CD8+CD57+ T cells in acquired aplastic anemia. This clonotype was counted between two and nine times. Individuals selected for sequencing had exhibited CD8+CD57+ cell expansion on flow cytometry. Patients had undergone no therapy by the time their blood was sampled. Genomic DNA, serving as template, underwent TCR beta VDJ and CDR3 profiling. TCRdb re-called the reads through MiXCR, storing one row per CDR3 protein. The data show hundreds of thousands of distinct CDR3 sequences, with about a third seen just once and less than 1% held by the top ten. The length of the CDR3 is 13 residues. Germline CDR1 LNHNV, CDR2 YYDKDF (reference sequence). Trimming took 6 bases from V and 2 from J; bases not matched to a gene: 2.

The chain joins TRBV15 to TRBJ2-7; TRBD2 agrees at 9 bases. The source material was sorted CD4+, CD8+, or CD8+CD57+ T cells (not recorded which) from PBMCs. The sequence derives from a human donor with aplastic anemia. The CDR3 DNA reads TGTGCCACCAGGAAGCGGGGGGCCTACGAGCAGTACTTC. Translated, it gives CATRKRGAYEQYF.